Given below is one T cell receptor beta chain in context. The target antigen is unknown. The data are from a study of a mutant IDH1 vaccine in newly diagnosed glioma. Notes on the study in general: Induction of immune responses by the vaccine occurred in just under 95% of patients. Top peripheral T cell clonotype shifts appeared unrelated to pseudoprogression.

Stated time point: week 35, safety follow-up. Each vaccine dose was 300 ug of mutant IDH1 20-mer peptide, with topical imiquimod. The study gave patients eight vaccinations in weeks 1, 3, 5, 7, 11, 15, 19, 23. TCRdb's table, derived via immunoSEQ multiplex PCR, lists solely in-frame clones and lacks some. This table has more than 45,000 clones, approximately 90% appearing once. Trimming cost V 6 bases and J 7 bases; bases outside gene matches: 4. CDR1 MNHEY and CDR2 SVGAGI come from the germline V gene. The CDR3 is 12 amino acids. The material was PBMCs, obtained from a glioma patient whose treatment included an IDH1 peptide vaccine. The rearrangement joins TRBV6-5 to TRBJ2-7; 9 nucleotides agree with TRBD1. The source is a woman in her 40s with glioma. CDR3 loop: CASRPDRGEQYF. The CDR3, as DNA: TGTGCCAGCAGGCCGGACAGGGGAGAGCAGTACTTC.